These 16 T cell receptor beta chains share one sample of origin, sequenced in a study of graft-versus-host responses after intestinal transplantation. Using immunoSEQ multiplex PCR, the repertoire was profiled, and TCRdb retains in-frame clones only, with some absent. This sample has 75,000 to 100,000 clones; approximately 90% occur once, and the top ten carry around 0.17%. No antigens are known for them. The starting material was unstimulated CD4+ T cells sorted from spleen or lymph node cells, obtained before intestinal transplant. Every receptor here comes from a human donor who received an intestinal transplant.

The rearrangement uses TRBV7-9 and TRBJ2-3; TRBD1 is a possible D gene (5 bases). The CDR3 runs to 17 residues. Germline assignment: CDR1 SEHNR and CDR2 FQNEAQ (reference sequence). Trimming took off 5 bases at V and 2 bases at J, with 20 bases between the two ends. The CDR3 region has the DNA TGTGCCAGCAGCCACCTGACAGCCAAGACCTTCACAGATACGCAGTATTTT. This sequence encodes CASSHLTAKTFTDTQYF.

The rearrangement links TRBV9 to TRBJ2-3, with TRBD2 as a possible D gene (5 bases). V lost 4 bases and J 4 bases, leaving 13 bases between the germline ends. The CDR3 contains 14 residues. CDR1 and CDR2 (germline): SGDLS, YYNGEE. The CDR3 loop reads CASSPLFGADTQYF. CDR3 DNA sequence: TGTGCCAGCAGCCCTCTCTTCGGGGCAGATACGCAGTATTTT.

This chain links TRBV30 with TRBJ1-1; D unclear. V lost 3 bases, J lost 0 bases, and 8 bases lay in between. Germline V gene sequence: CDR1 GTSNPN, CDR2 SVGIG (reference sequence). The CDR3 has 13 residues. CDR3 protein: CAWSRSLNTEAFF. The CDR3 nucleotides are TGTGCCTGGAGCCGGAGTTTGAACACTGAAGCTTTCTTT.

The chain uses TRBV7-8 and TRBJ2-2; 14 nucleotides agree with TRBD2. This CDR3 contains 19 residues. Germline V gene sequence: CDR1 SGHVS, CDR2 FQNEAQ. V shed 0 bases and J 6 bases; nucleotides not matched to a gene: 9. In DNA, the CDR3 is TGTGCCAGCAGCTTAGCCTTACGACTAGCGGGGGGGCCGTCCGGGGAGCTGTTTTTT. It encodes CASSLALRLAGGPSGELFF.

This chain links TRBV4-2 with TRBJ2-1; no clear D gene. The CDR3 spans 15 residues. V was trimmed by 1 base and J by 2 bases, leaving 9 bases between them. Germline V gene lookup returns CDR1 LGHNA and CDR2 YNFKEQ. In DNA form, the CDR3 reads TGTGCCAGCAGCCAAGGGCAAAGTACCTACAATGAGCAGTTCTTC. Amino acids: CASSQGQSTYNEQFF.

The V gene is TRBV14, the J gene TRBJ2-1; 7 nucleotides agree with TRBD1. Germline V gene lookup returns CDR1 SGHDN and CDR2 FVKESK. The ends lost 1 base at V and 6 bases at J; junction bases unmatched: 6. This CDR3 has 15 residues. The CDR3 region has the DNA TGTGCCAGCAGCCAAGTTCAGGGGGTGGCCAATGAGCAGTTCTTC. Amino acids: CASSQVQGVANEQFF.

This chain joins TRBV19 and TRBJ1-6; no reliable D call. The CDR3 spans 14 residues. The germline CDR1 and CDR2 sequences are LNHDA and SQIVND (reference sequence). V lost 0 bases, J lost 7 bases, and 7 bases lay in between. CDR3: CASSIDPRNSPLHF. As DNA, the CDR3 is TGTGCCAGTAGTATAGATCCGCGAAATTCACCCCTCCACTTT.

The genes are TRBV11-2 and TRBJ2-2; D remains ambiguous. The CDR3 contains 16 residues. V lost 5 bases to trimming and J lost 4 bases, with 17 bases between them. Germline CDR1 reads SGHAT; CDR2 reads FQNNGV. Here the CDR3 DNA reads TGTGCCAGCAGCCCCCGTTTTGAGCCGAGCACCGGGGAGCTGTTTTTT. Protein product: CASSPRFEPSTGELFF. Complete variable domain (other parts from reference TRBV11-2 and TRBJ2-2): EAGVAQSPRYKIIEKRQSVAFWCNPISGHATLYWYQQILGQGPKLLIQFQNNGVVDDSQLPKDRFSAERLKGVDSTLKIQPAKLEDSAVYLCASSPRFEPSTGELFFGEGSRLTVL.

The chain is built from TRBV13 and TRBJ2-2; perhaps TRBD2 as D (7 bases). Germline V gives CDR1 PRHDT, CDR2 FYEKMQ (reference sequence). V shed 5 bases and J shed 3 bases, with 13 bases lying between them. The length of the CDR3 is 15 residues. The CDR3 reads CASSPRGLYTGELFF. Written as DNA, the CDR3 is TGTGCCAGCAGCCCCAGGGGACTATACACCGGGGAGCTGTTTTTT.

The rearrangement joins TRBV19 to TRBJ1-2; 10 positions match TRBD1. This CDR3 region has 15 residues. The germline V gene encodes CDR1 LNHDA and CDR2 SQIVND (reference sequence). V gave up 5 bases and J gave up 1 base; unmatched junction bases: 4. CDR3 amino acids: CASSDRDRGNYGYTF. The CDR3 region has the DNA TGTGCCAGTAGTGACCGGGACAGGGGTAACTATGGCTACACCTTC.

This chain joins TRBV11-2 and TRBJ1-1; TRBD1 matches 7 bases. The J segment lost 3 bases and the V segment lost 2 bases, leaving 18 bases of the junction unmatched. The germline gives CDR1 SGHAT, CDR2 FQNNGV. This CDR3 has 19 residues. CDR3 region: CASSLQPPVDRRRYTEAFF. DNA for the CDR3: TGTGCCAGCAGCTTACAGCCACCTGTGGACAGGCGGAGGTACACTGAAGCTTTCTTT.

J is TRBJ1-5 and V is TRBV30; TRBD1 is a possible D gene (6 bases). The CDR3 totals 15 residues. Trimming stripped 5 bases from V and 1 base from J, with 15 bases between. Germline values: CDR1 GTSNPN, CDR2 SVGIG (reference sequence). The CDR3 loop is CAWGPAGTSNQPQHF. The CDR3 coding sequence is TGTGCCTGGGGACCAGCGGGGACAAGCAATCAGCCCCAGCATTTT.

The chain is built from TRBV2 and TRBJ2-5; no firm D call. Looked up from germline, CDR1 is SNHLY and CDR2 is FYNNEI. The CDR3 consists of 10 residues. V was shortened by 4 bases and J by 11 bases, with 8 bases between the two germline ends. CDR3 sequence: CASSGAGQYF. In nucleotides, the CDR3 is TGTGCCAGCAGTGGAGCCGGGCAGTACTTC.

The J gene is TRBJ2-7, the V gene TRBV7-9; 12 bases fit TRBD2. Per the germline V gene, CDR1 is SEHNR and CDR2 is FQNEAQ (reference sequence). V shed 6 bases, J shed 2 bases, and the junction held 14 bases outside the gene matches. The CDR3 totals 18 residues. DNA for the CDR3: TGTGCCAGCAGGCCCCGGACTAGCGGGACTATATTCACCTACGAGCAGTACTTC. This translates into CASRPRTSGTIFTYEQYF.

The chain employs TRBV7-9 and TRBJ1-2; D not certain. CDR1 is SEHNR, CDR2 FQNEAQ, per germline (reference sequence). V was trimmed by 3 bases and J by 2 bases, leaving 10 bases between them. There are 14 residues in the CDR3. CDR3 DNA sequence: TGTGCCAGCAGCTTGTCGGGAGCGAACTATGGCTACACCTTC. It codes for CASSLSGANYGYTF. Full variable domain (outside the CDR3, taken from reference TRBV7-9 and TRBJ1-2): DTGVSQNPRHKITKRGQNVTFRCDPISEHNRLYWYRQTLGQGPEFLTYFQNEAQLEKSRLLSDRFSAERPKGSFSTLEIQRTEQGDSAMYLCASSLSGANYGYTFGSGTRLTVV.

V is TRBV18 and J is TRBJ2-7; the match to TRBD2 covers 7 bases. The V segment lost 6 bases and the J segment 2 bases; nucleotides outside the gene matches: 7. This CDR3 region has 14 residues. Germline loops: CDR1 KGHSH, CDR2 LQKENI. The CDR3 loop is CASSLWGGTYEQYF. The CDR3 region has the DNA TGTGCCAGCTCGTTATGGGGGGGTACCTACGAGCAGTACTTC. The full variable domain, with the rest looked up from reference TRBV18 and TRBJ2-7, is NAGVMQNPRHLVRRRGQEARLRCSPMKGHSHVYWYRQLPEEGLKFMVYLQKENIIDESGMPKERFSAEFPKEGPSILRIQQVVRGDSAAYFCASSLWGGTYEQYFGPGTRLTVT.